The next 7 T cell receptor beta chains were all read from a single sample in a study of OX40 agonist ivuxolimab in advanced cancers. Sequencing used immunoSEQ multiplex PCR; TCRdb keeps in-frame clones, though not all of them. The sample holds roughly 84,000 clones, over 70% seen once. The input for sequencing was CD4+ or CD8+ T cells sorted from blood, taken in a trial of the OX40 agonist ivuxolimab. The origin of the receptors is an adult with an advanced solid tumor such as melanoma, head and neck, liver or kidney cancer.

This clone was recorded a few times. The rearrangement links TRBV18 to TRBJ1-2, with D maybe TRBD1 (6 bases). Germline loops: CDR1 KGHSH, CDR2 LQKENI. V lost 1 base and J 7 bases, leaving 16 bases between the germline ends. There are 15 residues in the CDR3. Written as DNA, the CDR3 is TGTGCCAGCTCACCACTCAGGGGCGGTGATGGTGGCTACACCTTC. It is translated as CASSPLRGGDGGYTF. Supplemented by reference TRBV18 and TRBJ1-2, the full variable domain reads NAGVMQNPRHLVRRRGQEARLRCSPMKGHSHVYWYRQLPEEGLKFMVYLQKENIIDESGMPKERFSAEFPKEGPSILRIQQVVRGDSAAYFCASSPLRGGDGGYTFGSGTRLTVV.

The V gene is TRBV6-6, the J gene TRBJ1-1; 8 nucleotides align to TRBD1. This CDR3 has 15 residues. Trimming cost V 2 bases and J 1 base; bases outside gene matches: 3. From germline, CDR1 is MNHNY and CDR2 SVGAGI (reference sequence). CDR3 protein: CASSYRQGANTEAFF. For the CDR3, the DNA is TGTGCCAGCAGTTACCGTCAGGGGGCGAACACTGAAGCTTTCTTT.

V and J are TRBV5-4 and TRBJ2-6; D is possibly TRBD2 (6 bases). V lost 2 bases and J lost 0, with 12 bases in between. The CDR3 covers 17 residues. Germline values: CDR1 SGHNT, CDR2 YYREEE (reference sequence). CDR3 in amino acids: CASSFGGRSSGANVLTF. In DNA form, the CDR3 reads TGTGCCAGCAGCTTTGGGGGGAGAAGCTCTGGGGCCAACGTCCTGACTTTC.

This chain uses TRBV14 with TRBJ2-7, with D maybe TRBD2 (6 bases). Germline V CDR1 and CDR2: SGHDN, FVKESK. V was clipped by 3 bases and J by 6 bases, with 6 bases between them. This CDR3 has 11 residues. The CDR3 sequence: CASSQGGEQYF. The CDR3 DNA follows: TGTGCCAGCAGCCAGGGGGGCGAGCAGTACTTC.

The chain joins TRBV6-6 to TRBJ2-3; D gene uncertain. This CDR3 region has 13 residues. With 0 bases removed from V and 4 bases from J, the gap between germline ends came to 5 bases. From germline, CDR1 is MNHNY and CDR2 SVGAGI (reference sequence). CDR3 sequence reads: CASSYSVPDTQYF. The DNA for the CDR3 is TGTGCCAGCAGTTACTCCGTTCCAGATACGCAGTATTTT.

V usage is TRBV7-1 and J usage is TRBJ1-5; no clear D gene. TRBV7-1 is assigned to the ORF class and has an uncertain function. This CDR3 has 10 residues. CDR3 sequence (DNA): TGTGTCAGGCCTGATCAGCCCCAGCATTTT. Amino acid sequence: CVRPDQPQHF.

The gene calls are TRBV11-3 and TRBJ1-1, with no clear D. Trimming left V 1 base short and J 5 bases short, with 17 bases between. This CDR3 comprises 16 residues. The germline CDR1 and CDR2 sequences are SGHNT and YENEEA. CDR3 amino acids: CASSLVGGDLGTEAFF. CDR3 sequence (DNA): TGTGCCAGCAGCTTAGTCGGAGGAGATTTGGGTACTGAAGCTTTCTTT.